These T cell receptor beta chains were read from a single sample in a study of blood T cell repertoires in COVID-19. TCRdb's table, derived via immunoSEQ multiplex PCR, lists solely in-frame clones and lacks some. The sample lists about 38,000 clones; 90% were seen once. Sequences were obtained from peripheral blood. These receptors were collected from a man aged 60 to 75 with active or convalescent COVID-19. CDR3s leave out the opening cysteine and the closing phenylalanine or tryptophan.

V gene: TRBV7-8
J gene: TRBJ2-3
CDR3 protein: ASSPTDTQY

V gene: TRBV15
J gene: TRBJ2-1
CDR3 protein: ATSSGTRRGIGQF

V gene: TRBV15
J gene: TRBJ2-5
CDR3 protein: ATSRARGGETQY

V gene: TRBV25-1
J gene: TRBJ2-7
CDR3 protein: ASSPSRKPYEQY

V gene: TRBV3-1/TRBV3-2
J gene: TRBJ2-5
CDR3 protein: ASSQSTSGETQY

V gene: TRBV6-5
J gene: TRBJ2-5
CDR3 protein: ASRRTSGIQETQY

V gene: TRBV7-9
J gene: TRBJ2-3
CDR3 protein: ASSLGGGTRKDTQY

V gene: TRBV29-1
J gene: TRBJ1-3
CDR3 protein: SVEDRELPSGNTIY

V gene: TRBV24-1
J gene: TRBJ2-1
CDR3 protein: ATNSHGGTYNEQF

V gene: TRBV9
J gene: TRBJ2-5
CDR3 protein: ASSVALGLGQETQY

V gene: TRBV11-3
J gene: TRBJ2-3
CDR3 protein: ASSPGSGGLTDTQY

V gene: TRBV5-5
J gene: TRBJ2-3
CDR3 protein: ASSRGRGLAGVMDTQY

V gene: TRBV2
J gene: TRBJ2-5
CDR3 protein: ASSGQGGETQY

V gene: TRBV5-1
J gene: TRBJ2-2
CDR3 protein: ASSLEASGRSGELF

V gene: TRBV7-2
J gene: TRBJ2-6
CDR3 protein: ASNPEANVLT

V gene: TRBV19
J gene: TRBJ1-1
CDR3 protein: ASNPDRPTEAF

V gene: TRBV23-1
J gene: TRBJ1-3
CDR3 protein: ASSQFHLSGNTIY

V gene: TRBV7-9
J gene: TRBJ1-1
CDR3 protein: ASTRQELAEAF

V gene: TRBV10-3
J gene: TRBJ1-2
CDR3 protein: AIRGTLQDGYT

V gene: TRBV6-2/TRBV6-3
J gene: TRBJ1-5
CDR3 protein: ASSRLVRDSRQPQH

V gene: TRBV2
J gene: TRBJ2-2
CDR3 protein: ASSEARGGQGKTGELF

V gene: TRBV7-3
J gene: TRBJ2-1
CDR3 protein: ASSLRGAGEYNEQF

V gene: TRBV3-1/TRBV3-2
J gene: TRBJ2-1
CDR3 protein: ASSQGAGAGNEQF

V gene: TRBV7-8
J gene: TRBJ2-7
CDR3 protein: ASSLFQGNHEQY

V gene: TRBV6-5
J gene: TRBJ2-1
CDR3 protein: ASMVFRQAYNEQF

V gene: TRBV7-2
J gene: TRBJ2-5
CDR3 protein: ASRQSRGQETQY

V gene: TRBV7-9
J gene: TRBJ2-1
CDR3 protein: ASSLAGAHNEQF